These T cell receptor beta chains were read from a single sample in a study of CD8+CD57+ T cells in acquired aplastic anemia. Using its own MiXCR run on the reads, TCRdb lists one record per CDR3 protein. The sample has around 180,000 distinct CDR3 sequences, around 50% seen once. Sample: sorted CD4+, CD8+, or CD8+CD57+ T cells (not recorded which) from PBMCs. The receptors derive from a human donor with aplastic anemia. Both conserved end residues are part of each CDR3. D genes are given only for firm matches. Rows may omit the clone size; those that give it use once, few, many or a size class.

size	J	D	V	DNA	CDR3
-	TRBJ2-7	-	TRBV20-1	TGCAGTGATGGGGGAACCTACGAGCAGTACTTC	CSDGGTYEQYF
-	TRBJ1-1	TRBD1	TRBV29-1	TGCAGCCCTAGGGGGACAGGGCCGGAAGCTTTCTTT	CSPRGTGPEAFF
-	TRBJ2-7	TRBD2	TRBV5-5	TGTGCCAGCAGCGAAGGACTAGCGGGGTACTACGAGCAGTACTTC	CASSEGLAGYYEQYF
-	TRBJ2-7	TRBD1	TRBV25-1	TGTGCCAGCAGTGGAACCTCTTTGGGACAGGGGTATTACGAGCAGTACTTC	CASSGTSLGQGYYEQYF
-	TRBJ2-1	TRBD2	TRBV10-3	TGTGCCATCAGTGAAAGTCGCGGGGGGGCCAGGGATGAGCAGTTCTTC	CAISESRGGARDEQFF
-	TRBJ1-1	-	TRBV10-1	TGCGCCAGCAGTGACCCGTTGAGCACTGAAGCTTTCTTT	CASSDPLSTEAFF
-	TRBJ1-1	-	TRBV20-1	TGCAGTGCTCCTACCTCAGCCGTACTGAACACTGAAGCTTTCTTT	CSAPTSAVLNTEAFF
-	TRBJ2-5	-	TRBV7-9	TGTGCCAGCCAGGGGATGGAGACCCAGTACTTC	CASQGMETQYF
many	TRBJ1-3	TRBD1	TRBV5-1	TGCGCCAGCAGTCCCCAGGACAGGGGTGGAAACACCATATATTTT	CASSPQDRGGNTIYF
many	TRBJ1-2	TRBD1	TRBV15	TGTGCCACCAGCAGTGACAGGGGGCAGGATGGCTACACCTTC	CATSSDRGQDGYTF
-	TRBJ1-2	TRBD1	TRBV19	TGTGCCAGTAGGCTAACAGGGGGCGGGTATGGCTACACCTTC	CASRLTGGGYGYTF
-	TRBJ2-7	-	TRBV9	TGTGCCAGCAGCCAACATCTAGCCCACGAGCAGTACTTC	CASSQHLAHEQYF
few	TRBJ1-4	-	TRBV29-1	TGCAGCGTTGATCCAGGGGCCAATGAAAAACTGTTTTTT	CSVDPGANEKLFF
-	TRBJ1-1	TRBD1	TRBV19	TGTGCCAGTAGTACAGCAGGGGGCAGGACTGAAGCTTTCTTT	CASSTAGGRTEAFF
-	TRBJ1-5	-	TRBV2	TGTGCCAGCAGGGGGACATTAGGTCAGCCCCAGCATTTT	CASRGTLGQPQHF
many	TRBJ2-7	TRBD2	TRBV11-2	TGTGCCAGCAGCTTCCAGCTAGCGGGGGGGCTCGAGCAGTACTTC	CASSFQLAGGLEQYF
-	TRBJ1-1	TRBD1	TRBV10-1	TGTGCCAGCTCACCACTTGGGACAGGGGGGGCGAACACTGAAGCTTTCTTT	CASSPLGTGGANTEAFF
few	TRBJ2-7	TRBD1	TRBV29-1	TGCAGCGCCGGGACAGGGGCCTACGAGCAGTACTTC	CSAGTGAYEQYF
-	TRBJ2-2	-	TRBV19	TGTGCCAGTAGTATCCCGGGCGGGGAGCTGTTTTTT	CASSIPGGELFF
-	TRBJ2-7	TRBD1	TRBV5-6	TGTGCCAGCAGGTCGACCGGGACAGGGATTGGGGAGCAGTACTTC	CASRSTGTGIGEQYF
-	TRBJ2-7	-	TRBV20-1	TGCAGTGCTAGAGCCCACACCTCTCTCGAGCAGTACTTC	CSARAHTSLEQYF
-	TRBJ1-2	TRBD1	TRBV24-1	TGTGCCACCAGTGATTGGACAGGTGGATATGGCTACACCTTC	CATSDWTGGYGYTF
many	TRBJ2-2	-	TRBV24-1	TGTGCCACCAGGGCGGCCCGCACCGGGGGGCTGTTTTTT	CATRAARTGGLFF
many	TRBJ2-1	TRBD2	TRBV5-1	TGCGCCAGCAGCTTGGTAGCGGGGTCCTACAATGAGCAGTTCTTC	CASSLVAGSYNEQFF
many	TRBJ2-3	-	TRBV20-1	TGCAGTGCTAGAGCTCCGGACGGGACAGATACGCAGTATTTT	CSARAPDGTDTQYF
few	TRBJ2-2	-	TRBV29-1	TGCAGCGTACGACGGGACACCGGGGAGCTGTTTTTT	CSVRRDTGELFF
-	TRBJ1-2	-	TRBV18	TGTGCCAGCTCACCAAGGGGTTTGTCACAGGATGGCTACACCTTC	CASSPRGLSQDGYTF
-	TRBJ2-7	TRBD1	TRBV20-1	TGCAGTGCCATTCGGACAGGGTACTACGAGCAGTACTTC	CSAIRTGYYEQYF
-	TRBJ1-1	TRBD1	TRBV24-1	TGTGCCACCAGTGATGAGACAGGGTTAGCTTTCTTT	CATSDETGLAFF
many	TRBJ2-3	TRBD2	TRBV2	TGTGCCAGCAGTGAAGCCGGACTAGCGGGGGTGCAGTATTTT	CASSEAGLAGVQYF
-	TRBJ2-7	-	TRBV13	TGTGCCAGCAGCCGAGGGACATTCGACGTGCAGTACTTC	CASSRGTFDVQYF
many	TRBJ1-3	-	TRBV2	TGTGCCAGCAGTGAAGGAAGAGGGGCTGGAAACACCATATATTTT	CASSEGRGAGNTIYF
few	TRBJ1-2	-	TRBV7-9	TGTGCCAGCAGCTTAGAAAAGGGTGGCTACACCTTC	CASSLEKGGYTF
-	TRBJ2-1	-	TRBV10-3	TGTGCCACCAGCGAGACCGATGAGCAGTTCTTC	CATSETDEQFF
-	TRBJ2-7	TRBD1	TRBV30	TGTGCCTGGACCCGGGACAGGGCTACTTACGAGCAGTACTTC	CAWTRDRATYEQYF
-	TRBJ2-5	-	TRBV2	TGTGCCAGCAGTGATGGGGTGGGTTTGAAGACCCAGTACTTC	CASSDGVGLKTQYF
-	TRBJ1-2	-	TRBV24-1	TGTGCCACCAGTGACCCGGACAGCTATGGCTACACCTTC	CATSDPDSYGYTF
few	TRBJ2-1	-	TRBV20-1	TGCAGTGCGGCTTACAATGAGCAGTTCTTC	CSAAYNEQFF
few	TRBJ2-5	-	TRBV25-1	TGTGCCAGCAGTGAAGGGCAGGCCACCGGTGAGACCCAGTACTTC	CASSEGQATGETQYF
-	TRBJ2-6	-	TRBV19	TGTGCCAGTAGCCGTCTTGAGAGGTTTACTGGGGCCAACGTCCTGACTTTC	CASSRLERFTGANVLTF
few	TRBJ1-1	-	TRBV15	TGTGCCACCAGCGGATCACAGAACACTGAAGCTTTCTTT	CATSGSQNTEAFF
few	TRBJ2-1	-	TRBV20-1	TGCAGTGCTAGAGAGGGGGTCAGGGACAATGAGCAGTTCTTC	CSAREGVRDNEQFF
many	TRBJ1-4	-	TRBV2	TGTGCCAGCAGTCCTCTTAATGAAAAACTGTTTTTT	CASSPLNEKLFF
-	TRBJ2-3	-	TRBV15	TGTGCCACCAGCACGAGTCCCAGCGATACGCAGTATTTT	CATSTSPSDTQYF
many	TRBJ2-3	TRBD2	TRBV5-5	TGTGCCAGCAGTACGGGGACTAGCGGAAGCACAGATACGCAGTATTTT	CASSTGTSGSTDTQYF
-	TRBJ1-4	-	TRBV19	TGTGCCAGTAGTATAAGCGGCAATGAAAAACTGTTTTTT	CASSISGNEKLFF
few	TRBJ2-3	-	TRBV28	TGTGCCAGCATGGCTGGGGGAGATACGCAGTATTTT	CASMAGGDTQYF
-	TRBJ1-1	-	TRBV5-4	TGTGCCAGCAGCTTGACTACAGGGAACACTGAAGCTTTCTTT	CASSLTTGNTEAFF
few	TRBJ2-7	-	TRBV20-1	TGCAGTGCTTCGACCCTGGCCTACGAGCAGTACTTC	CSASTLAYEQYF
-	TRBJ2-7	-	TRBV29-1	TGCAGCGTTGACTCAGGTCCCGAGCAGTACTTC	CSVDSGPEQYF
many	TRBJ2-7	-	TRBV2	TGTGCCAGCAGTAAAAGGACAGTGTATTCCTACGAGCAGTACTTC	CASSKRTVYSYEQYF
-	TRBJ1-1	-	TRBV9	TGTGCCAGCAGCGTAGACGACCCGAACACTGAAGCTTTCTTT	CASSVDDPNTEAFF
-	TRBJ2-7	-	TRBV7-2	TGTGCCAGCAGCTTATTTGTAGAGCCCTACGAGCAGTACTTC	CASSLFVEPYEQYF
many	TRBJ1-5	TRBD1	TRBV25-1	TGTGCCAGCAGTGTTGGGGACAGAGAAACTCAGCCCCAGCATTTT	CASSVGDRETQPQHF
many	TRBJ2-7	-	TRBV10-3	TGTGCCATCAGTGAGTCGGGGGGATCGACCTACGAGCAGTACTTC	CAISESGGSTYEQYF